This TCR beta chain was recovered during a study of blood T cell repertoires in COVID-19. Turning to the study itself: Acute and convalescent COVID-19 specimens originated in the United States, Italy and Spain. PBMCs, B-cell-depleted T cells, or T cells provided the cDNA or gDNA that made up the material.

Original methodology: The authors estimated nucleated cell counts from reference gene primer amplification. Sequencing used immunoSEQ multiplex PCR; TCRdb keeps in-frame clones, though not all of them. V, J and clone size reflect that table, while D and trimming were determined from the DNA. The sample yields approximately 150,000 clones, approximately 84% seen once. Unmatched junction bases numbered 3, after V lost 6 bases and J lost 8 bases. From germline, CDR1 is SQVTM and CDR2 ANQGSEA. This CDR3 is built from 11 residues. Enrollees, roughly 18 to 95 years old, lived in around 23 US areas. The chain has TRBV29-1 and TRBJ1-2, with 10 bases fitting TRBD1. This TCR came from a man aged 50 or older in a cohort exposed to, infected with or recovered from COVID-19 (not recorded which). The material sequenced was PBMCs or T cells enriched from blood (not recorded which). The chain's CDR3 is CSVDRGNGYTF. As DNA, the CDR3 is TGCAGCGTGGACAGGGGGAACGGCTACACCTTC.